The 2 T cell receptor beta chains given below trace back to one sample, sequenced in a study of chemoradiotherapy in HPV16-positive cancers. Libraries were prepared by immunoSEQ multiplex PCR; TCRdb keeps only in-frame clonotypes and omits some of them. In the table there are approximately 20,000 clones, approximately 87% of which are singletons. The material sequenced was blood, taken from a patient who underwent chemoradiotherapy. These receptors all stem from a human donor with HPV-associated anogenital cancer.

This chain joins TRBV15 and TRBJ1-3, with D unclear. Looked up from germline, CDR1 is LNHNV and CDR2 is YYDKDF (reference sequence). The V end lost 1 base, the J end lost 1 base, and 8 bases lay between the germline ends. This CDR3 is 15 amino acids long. CDR3 sequence reads: CATSRAPRSGNTIYF. The DNA of the CDR3 is TGTGCCACCAGCAGAGCCCCACGTTCTGGAAACACCATATATTTT.

V usage is TRBV28 and J usage is TRBJ2-3; maybe TRBD2 (6 bases). Trimming removed 2 bases at V and 0 bases at J, with 9 bases between. Germline CDR1 MDHEN, CDR2 SYDVKM. The CDR3 is 15 residues long. Written as DNA, the CDR3 is TGTGCCAGCAGTTTAAATAGCGGAAGCACAGATACGCAGTATTTT. Residues: CASSLNSGSTDTQYF. Complete variable domain (other parts from reference TRBV28 and TRBJ2-3): DVKVTQSSRYLVKRTGEKVFLECVQDMDHENMFWYRQDPGLGLRLIYFSYDVKMKEKGDIPEGYSVSREKKERFSLILESASTNQTSMYLCASSLNSGSTDTQYFGPGTRLTVL.